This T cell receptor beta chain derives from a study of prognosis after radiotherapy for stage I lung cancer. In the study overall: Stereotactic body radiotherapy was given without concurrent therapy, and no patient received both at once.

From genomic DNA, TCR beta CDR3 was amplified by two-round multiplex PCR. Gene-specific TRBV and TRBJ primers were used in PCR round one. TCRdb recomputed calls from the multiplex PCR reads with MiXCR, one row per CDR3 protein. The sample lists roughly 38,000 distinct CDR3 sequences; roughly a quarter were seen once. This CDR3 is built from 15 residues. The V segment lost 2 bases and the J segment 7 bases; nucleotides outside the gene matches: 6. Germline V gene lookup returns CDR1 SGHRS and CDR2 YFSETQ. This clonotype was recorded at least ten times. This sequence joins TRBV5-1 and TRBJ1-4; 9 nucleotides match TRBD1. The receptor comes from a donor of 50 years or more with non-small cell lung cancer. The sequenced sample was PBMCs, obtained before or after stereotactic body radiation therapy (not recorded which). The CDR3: CASSFSGTGSEKLFF. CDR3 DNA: TGCGCCAGCAGCTTTAGCGGGACAGGGTCTGAAAAACTGTTTTTT.